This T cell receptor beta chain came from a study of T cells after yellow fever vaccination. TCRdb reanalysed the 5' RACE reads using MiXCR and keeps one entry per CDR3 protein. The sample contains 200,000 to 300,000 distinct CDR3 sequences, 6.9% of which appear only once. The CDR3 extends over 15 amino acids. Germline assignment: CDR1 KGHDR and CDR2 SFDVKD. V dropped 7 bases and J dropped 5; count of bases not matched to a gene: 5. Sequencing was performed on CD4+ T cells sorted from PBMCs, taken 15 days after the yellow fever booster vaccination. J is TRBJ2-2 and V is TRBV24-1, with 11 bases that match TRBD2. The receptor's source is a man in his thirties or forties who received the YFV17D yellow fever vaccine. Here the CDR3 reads CATSPGLAVTGELFF. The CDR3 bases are TGTGCCACCAGCCCGGGACTAGCGGTAACCGGGGAGCTGTTTTTT.